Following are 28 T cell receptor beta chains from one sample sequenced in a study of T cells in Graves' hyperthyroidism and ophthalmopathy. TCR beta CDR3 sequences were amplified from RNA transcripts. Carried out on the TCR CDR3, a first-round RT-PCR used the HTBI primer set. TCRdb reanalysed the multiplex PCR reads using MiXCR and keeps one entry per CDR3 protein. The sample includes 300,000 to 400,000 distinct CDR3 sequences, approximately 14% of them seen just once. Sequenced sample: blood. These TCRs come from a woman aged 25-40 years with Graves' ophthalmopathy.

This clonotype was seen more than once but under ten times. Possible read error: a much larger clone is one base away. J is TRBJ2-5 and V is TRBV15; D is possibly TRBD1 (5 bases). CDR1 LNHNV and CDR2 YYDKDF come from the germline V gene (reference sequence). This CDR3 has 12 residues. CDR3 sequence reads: CVTTQGKETQYF. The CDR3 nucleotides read TGTGTCACCACCCAGGGAAAAGAGACCCAGTACTTC.

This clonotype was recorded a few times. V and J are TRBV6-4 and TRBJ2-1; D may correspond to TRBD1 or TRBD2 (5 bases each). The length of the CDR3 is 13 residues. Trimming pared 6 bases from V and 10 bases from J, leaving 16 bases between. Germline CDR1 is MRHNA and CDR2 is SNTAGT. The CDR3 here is CASSRDPLEEQFF. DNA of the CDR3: TGTGCCAGCAGCCGGGACCCCTTGGAGGAGCAGTTCTTC.

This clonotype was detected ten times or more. In DNA, the CDR3 is TGTGCCAGCAGTTCCCCCCTACGTCTTAACACCGGGGAGCTGTTTTTT. This translates into CASSSPLRLNTGELFF. The rearrangement joins TRBV27 to TRBJ2-2; D gene ambiguous. The germline V gene encodes CDR1 MNHEY and CDR2 SMNVEV (reference sequence). V shed 4 bases and J shed 2 bases, with 14 bases lying between them. CDR3 length equals 16 residues.

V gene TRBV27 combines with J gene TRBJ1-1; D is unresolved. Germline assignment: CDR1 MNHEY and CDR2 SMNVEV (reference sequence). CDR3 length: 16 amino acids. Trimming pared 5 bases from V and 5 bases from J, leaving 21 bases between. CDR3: CASSPASGPLRTEAFF. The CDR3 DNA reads TGTGCCAGCAGTCCCGCTTCAGGACCTTTGAGAACTGAAGCTTTCTTT.

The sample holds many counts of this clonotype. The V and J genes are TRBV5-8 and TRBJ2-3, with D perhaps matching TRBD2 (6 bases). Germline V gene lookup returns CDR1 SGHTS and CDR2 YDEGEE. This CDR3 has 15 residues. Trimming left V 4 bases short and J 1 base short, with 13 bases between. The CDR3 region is CASSPRGEGTDTQYF. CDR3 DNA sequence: TGTGCCAGCAGCCCTCGTGGGGAGGGCACAGATACGCAGTATTTT.

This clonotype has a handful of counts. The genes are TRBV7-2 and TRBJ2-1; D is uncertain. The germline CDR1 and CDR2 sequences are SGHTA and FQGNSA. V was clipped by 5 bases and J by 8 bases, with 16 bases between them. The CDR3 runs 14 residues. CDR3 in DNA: TGTGCCAGCAGCCCCAACTCTGGGCCCCATGAGCAGTTCTTC. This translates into CASSPNSGPHEQFF.

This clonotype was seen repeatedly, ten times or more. In DNA, the CDR3 is TGTGCCTGGAGCGGTCAGGGGCGCGGGACAGATACGCAGTATTTT. It codes for CAWSGQGRGTDTQYF. The V call is TRBV30, the J call TRBJ2-3; a possible D gene is TRBD1 (6 bases). Germline V CDR1 and CDR2: GTSNPN, SVGIG (reference sequence). The CDR3 spans 15 residues. Trimming stripped 3 bases from V and 3 bases from J, with 16 bases between.

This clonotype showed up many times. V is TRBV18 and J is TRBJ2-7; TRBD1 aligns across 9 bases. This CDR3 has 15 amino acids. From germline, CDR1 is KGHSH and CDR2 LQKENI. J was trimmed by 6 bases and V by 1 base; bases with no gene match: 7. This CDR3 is CASSPLGTGPGEQYF. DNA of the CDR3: TGTGCCAGCTCACCACTTGGGACAGGGCCCGGCGAGCAGTACTTC.

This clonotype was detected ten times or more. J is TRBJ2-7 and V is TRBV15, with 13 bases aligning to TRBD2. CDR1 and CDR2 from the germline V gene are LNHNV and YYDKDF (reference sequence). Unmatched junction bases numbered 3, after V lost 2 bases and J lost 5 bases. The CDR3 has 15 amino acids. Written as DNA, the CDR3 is TGTGCCACCAGCAGATCAGGACTAGCGGGGGACGAGCAGTACTTC. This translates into CATSRSGLAGDEQYF.

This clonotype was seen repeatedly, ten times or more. CDR3 sequence: CSVDSQDRRAFF. The CDR3 DNA follows: TGCAGCGTTGACAGTCAAGACAGGCGAGCTTTCTTT. The V call is TRBV29-1, the J call TRBJ1-1, with a tentative D call TRBD1 (6 bases). Trimming left V 3 bases short and J 10 bases short, with 15 bases between. CDR3 length: 12 residues. The germline V gene has CDR1 SQVTM and CDR2 ANQGSEA.

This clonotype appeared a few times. The CDR3 loop reads CASSLTSGGPIGETQYF. CDR3 DNA sequence: TGTGCCAGCAGTTTGACTAGCGGGGGACCCATCGGAGAGACCCAGTACTTC. This chain joins TRBV6-2 or TRBV6-3 and TRBJ2-5; 12 bases line up with TRBD2. J lost 4 bases, V lost 4 bases, and 10 bases had no gene match. The CDR3 loop spans 17 amino acids. Germline assignment: CDR1 MNHEY and CDR2 SVGEGT.

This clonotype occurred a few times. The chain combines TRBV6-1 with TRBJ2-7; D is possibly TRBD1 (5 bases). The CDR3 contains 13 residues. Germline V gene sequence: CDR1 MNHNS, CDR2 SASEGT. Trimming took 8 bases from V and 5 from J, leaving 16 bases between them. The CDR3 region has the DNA TGTGCCAGCCACGTGGCAGGGAACGACGAGCAGTACTTC. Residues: CASHVAGNDEQYF.

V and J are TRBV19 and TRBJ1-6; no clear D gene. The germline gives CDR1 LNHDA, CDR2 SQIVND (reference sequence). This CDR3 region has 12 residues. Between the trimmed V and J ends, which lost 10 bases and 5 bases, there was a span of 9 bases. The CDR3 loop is CATASDNSPLHF. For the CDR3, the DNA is TGTGCCACAGCGAGCGATAATTCACCCCTCCACTTT.

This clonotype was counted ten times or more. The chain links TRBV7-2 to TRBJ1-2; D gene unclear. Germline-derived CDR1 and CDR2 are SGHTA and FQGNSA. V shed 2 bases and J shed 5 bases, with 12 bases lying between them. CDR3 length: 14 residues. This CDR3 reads CASSLSRETYGYTF. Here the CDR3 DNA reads TGTGCCAGCAGCTTAAGTAGGGAGACTTATGGCTACACCTTC. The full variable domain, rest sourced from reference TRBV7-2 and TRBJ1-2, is GAGVSQSPSNKVTEKGKDVELRCDPISGHTALYWYRQSLGQGLEFLIYFQGNSAPDKSGLPSDRFSAERTGGSVSTLTIQRTQQEDSAVYLCASSLSRETYGYTFGSGTRLTVV.

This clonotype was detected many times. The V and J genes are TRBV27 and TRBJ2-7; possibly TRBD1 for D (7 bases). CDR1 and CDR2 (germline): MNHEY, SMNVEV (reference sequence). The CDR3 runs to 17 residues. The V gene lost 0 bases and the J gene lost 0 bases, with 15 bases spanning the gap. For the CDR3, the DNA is TGTGCCAGCAGTTTATCGAGTGGGGGGACAGACTCCTACGAGCAGTACTTC. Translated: CASSLSSGGTDSYEQYF.

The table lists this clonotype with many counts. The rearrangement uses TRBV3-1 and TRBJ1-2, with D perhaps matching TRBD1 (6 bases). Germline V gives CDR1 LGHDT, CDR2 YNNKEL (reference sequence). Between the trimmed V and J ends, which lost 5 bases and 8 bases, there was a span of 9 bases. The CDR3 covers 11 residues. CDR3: CASSFDRGYTF. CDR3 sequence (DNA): TGTGCCAGCAGCTTCGACAGGGGCTACACCTTC.

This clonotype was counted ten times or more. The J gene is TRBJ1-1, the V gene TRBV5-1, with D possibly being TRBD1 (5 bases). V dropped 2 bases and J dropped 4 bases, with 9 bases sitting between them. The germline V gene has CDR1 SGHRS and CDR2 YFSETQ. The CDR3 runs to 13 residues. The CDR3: CASSFLRATEAFF. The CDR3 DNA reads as TGCGCCAGCAGCTTCCTCAGGGCCACTGAAGCTTTCTTT.

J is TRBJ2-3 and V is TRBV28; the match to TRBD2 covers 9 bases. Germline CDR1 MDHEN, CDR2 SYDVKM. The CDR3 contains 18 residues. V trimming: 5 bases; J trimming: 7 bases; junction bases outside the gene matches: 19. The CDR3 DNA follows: TGTGCCAGCAGTCCCCCCCAGCGGGGGGATTTTTCATCATATACGCAGTATTTT. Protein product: CASSPPQRGDFSSYTQYF.

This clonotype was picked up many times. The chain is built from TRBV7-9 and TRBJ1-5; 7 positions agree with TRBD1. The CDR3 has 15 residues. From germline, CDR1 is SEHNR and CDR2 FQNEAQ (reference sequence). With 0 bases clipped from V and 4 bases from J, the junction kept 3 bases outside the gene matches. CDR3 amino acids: CASSLATGPNQPQHF. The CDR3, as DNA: TGTGCCAGCAGCTTAGCGACAGGGCCTAATCAGCCCCAGCATTTT. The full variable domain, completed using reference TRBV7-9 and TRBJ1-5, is DTGVSQNPRHKITKRGQNVTFRCDPISEHNRLYWYRQTLGQGPEFLTYFQNEAQLEKSRLLSDRFSAERPKGSFSTLEIQRTEQGDSAMYLCASSLATGPNQPQHFGDGTRLSIL.

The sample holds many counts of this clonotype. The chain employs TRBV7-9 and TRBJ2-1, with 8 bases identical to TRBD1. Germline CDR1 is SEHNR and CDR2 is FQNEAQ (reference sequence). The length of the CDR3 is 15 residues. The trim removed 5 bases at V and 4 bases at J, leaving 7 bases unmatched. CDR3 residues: CASSPWTGIYNEQFF. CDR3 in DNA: TGTGCCAGCAGCCCATGGACAGGGATTTACAATGAGCAGTTCTTC.

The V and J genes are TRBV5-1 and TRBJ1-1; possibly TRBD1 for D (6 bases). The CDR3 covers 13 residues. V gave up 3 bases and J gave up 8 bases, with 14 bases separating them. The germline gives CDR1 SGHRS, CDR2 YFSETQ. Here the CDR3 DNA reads TGCGCCAGCAGCTGGTTTGGGGGCAAGGAAGCTTTCTTT. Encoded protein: CASSWFGGKEAFF.

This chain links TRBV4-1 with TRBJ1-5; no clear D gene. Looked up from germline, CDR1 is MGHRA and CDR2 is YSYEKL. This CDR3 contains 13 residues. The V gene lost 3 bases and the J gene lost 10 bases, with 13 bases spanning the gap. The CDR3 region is CASSQGLISPQHF. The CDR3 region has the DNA TGCGCCAGCAGCCAGGGTCTTATCAGCCCCCAGCATTTT.

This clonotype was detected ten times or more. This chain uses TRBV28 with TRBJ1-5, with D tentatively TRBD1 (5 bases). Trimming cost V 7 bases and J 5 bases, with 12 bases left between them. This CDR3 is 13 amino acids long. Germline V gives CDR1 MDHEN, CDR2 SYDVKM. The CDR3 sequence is CASTGLSHQPQHF. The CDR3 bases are TGTGCCAGCACGGGGCTTTCTCATCAGCCCCAGCATTTT.

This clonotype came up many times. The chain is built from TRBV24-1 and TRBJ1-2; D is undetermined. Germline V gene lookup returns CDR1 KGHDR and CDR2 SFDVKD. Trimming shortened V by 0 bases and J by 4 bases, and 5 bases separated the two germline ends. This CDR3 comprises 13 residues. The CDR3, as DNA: TGTGCCACCAGTGATTTGGTCGGCTATGGCTACACCTTC. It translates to CATSDLVGYGYTF.

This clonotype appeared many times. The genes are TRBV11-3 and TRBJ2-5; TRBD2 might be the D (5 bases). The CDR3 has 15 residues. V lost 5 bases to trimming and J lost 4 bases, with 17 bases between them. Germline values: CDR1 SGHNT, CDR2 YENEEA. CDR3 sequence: CASSLQSDLGETQYF. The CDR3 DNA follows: TGTGCCAGCAGCCTACAGTCGGACTTAGGAGAGACCCAGTACTTC.

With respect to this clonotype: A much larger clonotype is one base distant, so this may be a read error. CDR3 sequence reads: CASSHRDLRTDTQSF. The CDR3, as DNA: TGTGCCAGCAGTCACCGCGATCTGCGCACAGATACGCAGTCTTTT. V gene TRBV12-3 or TRBV12-4 combines with J gene TRBJ2-3, with D unclear. The CDR3 runs 15 residues.

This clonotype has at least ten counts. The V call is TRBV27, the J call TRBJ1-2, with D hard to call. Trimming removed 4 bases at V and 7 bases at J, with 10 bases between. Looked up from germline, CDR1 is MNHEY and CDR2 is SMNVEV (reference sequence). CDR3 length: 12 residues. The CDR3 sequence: CASSSGWGGYTF. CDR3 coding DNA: TGTGCCAGCAGTTCCGGATGGGGTGGCTACACCTTC.

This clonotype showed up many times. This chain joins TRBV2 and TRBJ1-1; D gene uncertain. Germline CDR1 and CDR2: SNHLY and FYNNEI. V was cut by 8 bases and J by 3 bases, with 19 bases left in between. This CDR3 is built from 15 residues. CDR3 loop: CASRLQPIRDTEAFF. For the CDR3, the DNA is TGTGCCAGCCGTCTCCAGCCGATACGGGACACTGAAGCTTTCTTT.